The rows below give T cell receptor beta chains drawn from one sample of a study of T cells after yellow fever vaccination. TCRdb itself ran the 5' RACE reads through MiXCR, one entry per CDR3 protein. The sample contains around 350,000 distinct CDR3 sequences, under 14% of which appear only once. This material consisted of PBMCs, taken on the day of the first yellow fever vaccination. Receptor source: a man between 18 and 35 years old who received the YFV17D yellow fever vaccine. The CDR3 runs from the conserved cysteine through the conserved F or W. D genes are given only for firm matches. Clone size is stated in some rows and not others, as once, few, many or a class when expanded.

D gene	J gene	clone size	V gene	CDR3 protein	CDR3 DNA
TRBD1	TRBJ2-3	many	TRBV28	CASSEIQGKTDTQYF	TGTGCCAGCAGCGAGATACAGGGGAAGACAGATACGCAGTATTTT
.	TRBJ1-3	few	TRBV21-1	CARMVAQGNTIYF	.
.	TRBJ1-2	few	TRBV5-1	CASRPYPFGYYGYTF	TGCGCCAGCAGACCGTACCCGTTTGGGTACTATGGCTACACCTTC
.	TRBJ2-3	few	TRBV7-4	CASSTAGVSCSSTDTQYF	TGTGCCAGCAGTACAGCAGGCGTTTCCTGTTCTAGCACAGATACGCAGTATTTT
.	TRBJ2-3	many	TRBV20-1	CSASPSESDTQYF	TGCAGTGCTTCCCCTTCAGAGTCAGATACGCAGTATTTT
.	TRBJ1-1	.	TRBV29-1	CSVVRGMARNTEAFF	TGCAGCGTTGTTAGGGGAATGGCCAGGAACACTGAAGCTTTCTTT
.	TRBJ2-5	once	TRBV20-1	CSAAPWETQYF	TGCAGTGCCGCACCGTGGGAGACCCAGTACTTC
.	TRBJ2-7	many	TRBV7-2	CASSWTYEQYF	TGTGCCAGCAGCTGGACATACGAGCAGTACTTC
.	TRBJ1-1	.	TRBV4-2	CASSQGIPGLAFF	TGTGCCAGCAGCCAAGGCATCCCGGGGTTAGCTTTCTTT
TRBD2	TRBJ2-7	few	TRBV7-2	CASSPRGGHEQYF	TGTGCCAGCAGTCCACGGGGGGGCCACGAGCAGTACTTC
.	TRBJ1-2	.	TRBV20-1	CSARDRLGWENYGYTF	TGCAGTGCTAGAGATCGATTGGGATGGGAGAACTATGGCTACACCTTC
TRBD1	TRBJ1-1	.	TRBV20-1	CSARGWDRESAFF	TGCAGTGCTAGAGGTTGGGACAGGGAATCGGCTTTCTTT
TRBD1	TRBJ1-6	few	TRBV6-1	CASSEIDRVRDSPLHF	TGTGCCAGCAGTGAAATCGACAGGGTGCGCGATTCACCCCTCCACTTT
.	TRBJ2-2	few	TRBV10-3	CAISAQVRNTGELFF	TGTGCCATCAGTGCGCAGGTCAGAAACACCGGGGAGCTGTTTTTT
TRBD1	TRBJ1-2	.	TRBV6-1	CASSTLRQGNYGYTF	TGTGCCAGCAGCACGTTGCGACAGGGAAACTATGGCTACACCTTC
.	TRBJ2-3	many	TRBV7-9	CASSFTGGTDTQYF	TGTGCCAGCAGCTTCACGGGGGGCACAGATACGCAGTATTTT
.	TRBJ1-4	.	TRBV12-3/TRBV12-4	CASTFGREKLFF	TGTGCCAGCACGTTCGGGCGCGAAAAACTGTTTTTT
.	TRBJ1-1	few	TRBV6-6	CASRSWEAFF	TGTGCCAGCAGATCATGGGAAGCTTTCTTT
.	TRBJ2-7	few	TRBV2	CASSEGPGNYEQYF	TGTGCCAGCAGTGAAGGGCCAGGGAACTACGAGCAGTACTTC
.	TRBJ1-2	.	TRBV20-1	CSARGVSHGYTF	TGCAGTGCTAGGGGGGTGTCCCATGGCTACACCTTC
TRBD2	TRBJ2-5	.	TRBV5-1	CASSLLAGDGETQYF	TGCGCCAGCAGCCTACTAGCGGGTGATGGAGAGACCCAGTACTTC
.	TRBJ2-5	few	TRBV18	CATNSESTETQYF	TGTGCCACGAACTCTGAGTCAACAGAGACCCAGTACTTC
.	TRBJ2-2	few	TRBV7-2	CASSPTTTGELFF	TGTGCCAGCAGCCCCACTACGACCGGGGAGCTGTTTTTT
.	TRBJ2-3	few	TRBV6-5	CASSYGAAGGTDTQYF	TGTGCCAGCAGTTACGGGGCGGCAGGGGGCACAGATACGCAGTATTTT